A selection of T cell receptor beta chains follows, all from one sample in a study of cytotoxic CD8 clonotypes in ibrutinib-treated CLL. Data came from immunoSEQ multiplex PCR; TCRdb stores just in-frame clones and leaves some out. The table has some 130,000 clones, 80% to 95% seen once. Here the sequenced sample was PBMCs, taken after 12 months of ibrutinib treatment. These receptors originate from a human donor with chronic lymphocytic leukemia. The CDR3 runs from the conserved cysteine through the conserved F or W. The order of the fields is J gene, clone size, D gene, V gene, CDR3 DNA, CDR3 protein. A D gene is named only where the DNA matches it firmly. Not every row has a clone size; where given, it reads once, few, many or a size class.

TRBJ2-7 | NA | NA | TRBV7-3 | TGTGCCAGCAGCTTGATAGCTCCCCACGAGCAGTACTTC | CASSLIAPHEQYF
TRBJ2-5 | once | TRBD2 | TRBV4-2 | TGTGCCAGCAGCCAAGAAGATCCCCGACTAGCGGGGGGGCATGAGACCCAGTACTTC | CASSQEDPRLAGGHETQYF
TRBJ2-7 | NA | NA | TRBV10-2 | TGCGCCAGCTTGCAGACGGTCCGATCCGAGCAGTACTTC | CASLQTVRSEQYF
TRBJ2-6 | NA | TRBD1 | TRBV28 | TGTGCCAGCAGTTTAAATTACCCCGGGACAGGTGGCCTCTCTGGGGCCAACGTCCTGACTTTC | CASSLNYPGTGGLSGANVLTF
TRBJ1-1 | NA | NA | TRBV14 | TGTGCCAGCAGCCAATTTGAGGGTACTGAAGCTTTCTTT | CASSQFEGTEAFF
TRBJ1-2 | NA | NA | TRBV5-4 | TGTGCCAGCAGCTGGGCTGGATGGGAAGGTGGCTACACCTTC | CASSWAGWEGGYTF
TRBJ2-5 | NA | NA | TRBV6-6 | TGTGCCAGCAGTTACTCAGATGGGGGAGAGACCCAGTACTTC | CASSYSDGGETQYF
TRBJ1-1 | NA | TRBD1 | TRBV30 | TGTGCCTGGAGTGGGGCAGGGGGTATGAACACTGAAGCTTTCTTT | CAWSGAGGMNTEAFF
TRBJ1-5 | NA | NA | TRBV10-3 | TGTGCCATCAGTCGGGACGGTAGCAATCAGCCCCAGCATTTT | CAISRDGSNQPQHF
TRBJ1-5 | NA | TRBD1 | TRBV30 | TGTGCCGCAAAAAACAGGGGCGGTAGCAATCAGCCCCAGCATTTT | CAAKNRGGSNQPQHF
TRBJ2-1 | NA | NA | TRBV27 | TGTGCCAGCAGTTTAACAGGGCCTTATGATGAGCAGTTCTTC | CASSLTGPYDEQFF